These 21 T cell receptor beta chains originate from one sample sequenced in a study of shared clonotypes between healthy human individuals. Using immunoSEQ multiplex PCR, the repertoire was profiled, and TCRdb retains in-frame clones only, with some absent. The sample consists of about 1,800,000 clones, approximately 94% of them appearing once. CD45RO-negative cells were positively selected for CCR7, leaving out terminally differentiated effector memory CD45RA+ cells. The sample was naive CD8+ T cells sorted from blood. The receptors derive from a man aged 18 to 29 in good health.

In the case of this clone: This sample also contains other DNA sequences that code for the same CDR3. J is TRBJ1-1 and V is TRBV6-5; 11 bases match TRBD1. This CDR3 spans 16 amino acids. V gave up 2 bases and J gave up 5 bases; unmatched junction bases: 7. From germline, CDR1 is MNHEY and CDR2 SVGAGI. CDR3 coding DNA: TGTGCCAGCAGTTACGACGGACAGGGGGCGCGTACTGAAGCTTTCTTT. Translation: CASSYDGQGARTEAFF.

The genes are TRBV27 and TRBJ2-7; TRBD2 aligns across 11 bases. The trim removed 5 bases at V and 3 bases at J, leaving 12 bases unmatched. The CDR3 is 17 residues long. Germline V CDR1 and CDR2: MNHEY, SMNVEV (reference sequence). CDR3 sequence reads: CASSHRLAGTTLYEQYF. The CDR3 DNA follows: TGTGCCAGCAGTCATCGACTAGCGGGGACAACCCTCTACGAGCAGTACTTC.

The gene calls are TRBV7-6 and TRBJ1-2, with D uncertain. Trimming removed 8 bases at V and 8 bases at J, with 27 bases between. The CDR3 contains 16 residues. Germline V gene sequence: CDR1 SGHVS, CDR2 FNYEAQ. CDR3 amino acids: CASLRSRSGWRRGYTF. The CDR3 DNA reads as TGTGCCAGCCTTCGGAGCAGGTCCGGTTGGAGAAGGGGCTACACCTTC.

This clone was picked up one time. The chain carries TRBV28 and TRBJ2-5, with a weak D call TRBD2 (5 bases). This CDR3 comprises 14 residues. The germline CDR1 and CDR2 sequences are MDHEN and SYDVKM. V was shortened by 5 bases and J by 1 base, with 11 bases between the two germline ends. DNA for the CDR3: TGTGCCAGCAGTCCCAACGGACTCCAAGAGACCCAGTACTTC. Its translation is CASSPNGLQETQYF.

The rearrangement links TRBV28 to TRBJ2-3; 8 nucleotides line up with TRBD1. From germline, CDR1 is MDHEN and CDR2 SYDVKM. V shed 5 bases, J shed 6 bases, and the junction held 7 bases outside the gene matches. CDR3 length equals 14 residues. CDR3 DNA sequence: TGTGCCAGCAGTGCCGGGACAGGTATCGATACGCAGTATTTT. Its protein is CASSAGTGIDTQYF.

The chain carries TRBV19 and TRBJ1-1; D gene uncertain. Germline V gene lookup returns CDR1 LNHDA and CDR2 SQIVND (reference sequence). The length of the CDR3 is 12 residues. The ends were cut back, 6 bases at V and 2 bases at J, with 7 bases in the middle. The chain's CDR3 is CASSYSNTEAFF. The CDR3, as DNA: TGTGCCAGTAGCTACAGCAACACTGAAGCTTTCTTT.

In nucleotides, the CDR3 is TGTGCCATCAGTGACGGACAGACCTACTACGAGCAGTACTTC. Protein sequence: CAISDGQTYYEQYF. This chain connects TRBV10-3 to TRBJ2-7; tentative D call: TRBD1 (6 bases). The CDR3 has 14 residues. Trimming took 3 bases from V and 3 from J, leaving 12 bases between them. In germline, CDR1 is ENHRY, CDR2 SYGVKD.

As to this clone: The sample has other DNA sequences that encode this CDR3 too. CDR3 sequence reads: CASSQDQDPNTEAFF. CDR3 coding DNA: TGCGCCAGCAGCCAAGATCAGGACCCGAACACTGAAGCTTTCTTT. The rearrangement joins TRBV4-1 to TRBJ1-1; D uncertain. The CDR3 extends over 15 amino acids. Germline CDR1 reads MGHRA; CDR2 reads YSYEKL. V was clipped by 0 bases and J by 1 base, with 9 bases between them.

V gene TRBV18 combines with J gene TRBJ2-1; D is unresolved. Germline CDR1 and CDR2: KGHSH and LQKENI. The CDR3 runs to 12 residues. The V end was cut by 0 bases, the J end by 9 bases, with 6 bases between. CDR3 nucleotides: TGTGCCAGCTCACCACCAGGGATTGAGCAGTTCTTC. The encoded protein is CASSPPGIEQFF. The whole variable domain, filled in from reference TRBV18 and TRBJ2-1, reads NAGVMQNPRHLVRRRGQEARLRCSPMKGHSHVYWYRQLPEEGLKFMVYLQKENIIDESGMPKERFSAEFPKEGPSILRIQQVVRGDSAAYFCASSPPGIEQFFGPGTRLTVL.

Of note for this clone: One end of the junction varies from germline; a read error may be responsible. The V gene is TRBV13, the J gene TRBJ2-7; D might be TRBD2 (6 bases). Germline values: CDR1 PRHDT, CDR2 FYEKMQ (reference sequence). There are 14 residues in the CDR3. The CDR3 nucleotides read TGTGCCAGCAGCGTAGGAGGGGTAGGGCGGGAGCAGTACTTC. Encoded protein: CASSVGGVGREQYF.

On this clone: At the DNA level, this CDR3 is encoded by other sequences in the same sample as well. V gene TRBV9 combines with J gene TRBJ2-1; D might be TRBD1 (5 bases). The CDR3 contains 14 residues. Germline V gives CDR1 SGDLS, CDR2 YYNGEE. The V gene lost 0 bases and the J gene lost 5 bases, with 9 bases spanning the gap. CDR3 coding DNA: TGTGCCAGCAGCGTAGGTGGGGCAGACAATGAGCAGTTCTTC. Encoded protein: CASSVGGADNEQFF.

On this clone itself: Other DNA sequences of this sample code for an identical CDR3. This chain connects TRBV30 to TRBJ2-6; either TRBD1 or TRBD2 may fit D (5 bases each). This CDR3 has 14 residues. Germline values: CDR1 GTSNPN, CDR2 SVGIG (reference sequence). The V end lost 1 base, the J end lost 2 bases, and 6 bases lay between the germline ends. Here the CDR3 DNA reads TGTGCCTGGAGTGGAGGGGCTGGGGCCAACGTCCTGACTTTC. Protein sequence: CAWSGGAGANVLTF.

A remark on this clone: The same CDR3 arises from other DNA sequences in this sample as well. V gene TRBV11-2 combines with J gene TRBJ2-7; D uncertain. Germline loops: CDR1 SGHAT, CDR2 FQNNGV. V shed 5 bases and J shed 3 bases, with 8 bases lying between them. The CDR3 runs to 12 residues. As DNA, the CDR3 is TGTGCCAGCAGCCCCCCGCTCTACGAGCAGTACTTC. It specifies CASSPPLYEQYF.

Note on this clone: Different DNA sequences within this sample yield the same CDR3. This sequence joins TRBV19 and TRBJ1-1; D is uncertain. V shed 7 bases and J shed 1 base, with 10 bases lying between them. This CDR3 has 13 residues. Looked up from germline, CDR1 is LNHDA and CDR2 is SQIVND (reference sequence). CDR3 sequence (DNA): TGTGCCAGTACCTGGACGCCGAACACTGAAGCTTTCTTT. Residues: CASTWTPNTEAFF.

The gene calls are TRBV30 and TRBJ1-3, with D hard to call. Trimming left V 5 bases short and J 0 bases short, with 14 bases between. CDR1 and CDR2 from the germline V gene are GTSNPN and SVGIG (reference sequence). This CDR3 has 15 residues. The CDR3 sequence is CAWGTASGSGNTIYF. Written as DNA, the CDR3 is TGTGCCTGGGGAACAGCCTCCGGCTCTGGAAACACCATATATTTT.

Remarks on this clone: This sample also contains other DNA sequences that code for the same CDR3. This chain joins TRBV19 and TRBJ1-1; D uncertain. Per germline, CDR1 LNHDA and CDR2 SQIVND (reference sequence). The CDR3 covers 13 residues. V was trimmed by 9 bases and J by 0 bases, leaving 11 bases between them. The CDR3 DNA sequence: TGTGCCAGCAGGCGTTTAATGAACACTGAAGCTTTCTTT. Protein product: CASRRLMNTEAFF.

This clone was counted a single time. CDR3 in amino acids: CASSQEQGPGETQYF. The CDR3 DNA reads TGCGCCAGCAGCCAAGAGCAGGGGCCAGGAGAGACCCAGTACTTC. This rearrangement joins TRBV4-1 to TRBJ2-5; D might be TRBD1 (6 bases). V was pared by 0 bases and J by 4 bases, with 12 bases between. Germline assignment: CDR1 MGHRA and CDR2 YSYEKL. This CDR3 has 15 residues.

The rearrangement uses TRBV4-2 and TRBJ2-1, with unresolved D. The CDR3 contains 16 residues. Trimming stripped 6 bases from V and 0 bases from J, with 15 bases between. Germline V gene lookup returns CDR1 LGHNA and CDR2 YNFKEQ. The CDR3 loop reads CASSLNALSSYNEQFF. For the CDR3, the DNA is TGTGCCAGCAGTCTTAACGCACTAAGCTCCTACAATGAGCAGTTCTTC.

As for this clone: Different DNA sequences within this sample yield the same CDR3. The rearrangement joins TRBV5-1 to TRBJ1-1; D call uncertain. This CDR3 is 13 amino acids long. V shed 0 bases and J shed 7 bases, with 10 bases lying between them. Germline CDR1 is SGHRS and CDR2 is YFSETQ. The CDR3: CASSLGPAVEAFF. CDR3 coding DNA: TGCGCCAGCAGCTTGGGACCTGCAGTTGAAGCTTTCTTT.

This chain links TRBV2 with TRBJ2-3; the match to TRBD1 covers 9 bases. The CDR3 has 13 amino acids. Germline CDR1 and CDR2: SNHLY and FYNNEI. V was pared by 8 bases and J by 4 bases, with 4 bases of the junction left unmatched. CDR3 sequence reads: CASLQGAADTQYF. CDR3 in DNA: TGTGCCAGCTTACAGGGGGCTGCAGATACGCAGTATTTT.

This clone was detected once. The chain has TRBV11-2 and TRBJ2-5; D is possibly TRBD2 (5 bases). Trimming removed 5 bases at V and 5 bases at J, with 18 bases between. This CDR3 contains 15 residues. The germline CDR1 and CDR2 sequences are SGHAT and FQNNGV. The CDR3 nucleotides are TGTGCCAGCAGCCCACCAGACGTGGGCGGGGAGACCCAGTACTTC. This sequence encodes CASSPPDVGGETQYF.